A single sample is the source of the 24 T cell receptor beta chains below, sequenced in a study of CD8 T cells in ankylosing spondylitis. Notes on the study in general: Among TCR beta sequences, a motif of under 10 highly homologous variants appeared characteristic of ankylosing spondylitis blood.

TCRdb itself ran the 5' RACE reads through MiXCR, one entry per CDR3 protein. The sample holds roughly 300,000 distinct CDR3 sequences, under 8.5% seen once. The antigens of these receptors remain unknown. Sample: blood, either unsorted or a sorted T cell fraction (not recorded which). All receptors come from a male donor with ankylosing spondylitis.

The chain has TRBV14 and TRBJ2-3; D gene unclear. There are 13 residues in the CDR3. The germline CDR1 and CDR2 sequences are SGHDN and FVKESK. V was cut by 3 bases and J by 5 bases, with 9 bases left in between. In DNA form, the CDR3 reads TGTGCCAGCAGCCACAGACCGGGAGATACGCAGTATTTT. Protein sequence: CASSHRPGDTQYF.

This clonotype was counted ten times or more. The chain joins TRBV12-3 or TRBV12-4 to TRBJ2-2; 16 bases match TRBD2. Losses at the gene ends were 8 bases for V and 4 bases for J; bases not matched to a gene: 4. The CDR3 has 16 residues. CDR3 sequence reads: CASGGLAGGFTGELFF. Here the CDR3 DNA reads TGTGCCAGCGGGGGACTAGCGGGAGGGTTCACCGGGGAGCTGTTTTTT.

This clonotype showed up just a few times. The chain has TRBV12-3 or TRBV12-4 and TRBJ1-2, with a tentative D call TRBD1 (5 bases). The CDR3 loop spans 14 amino acids. Deletions cut 2 bases from V and 0 bases from J, with 7 bases between. As DNA, the CDR3 is TGTGCCAGCAGTTTATTGGGACCTAACTATGGCTACACCTTC. As protein: CASSLLGPNYGYTF.

This chain links TRBV20-1 with TRBJ1-5; 11 nucleotides agree with TRBD1. CDR3 length: 15 amino acids. In germline, CDR1 is DFQATT, CDR2 SNEGSKA (reference sequence). V lost 6 bases, J lost 6 bases, and 10 bases stayed unmatched. As DNA, the CDR3 is TGCAGTGCGGGGACAGGGGGAGTCCAAGGTCAGCCCCAGCATTTT. Its translation: CSAGTGGVQGQPQHF.

This clonotype has only a few counts. The rearrangement uses TRBV6-4 and TRBJ2-1, with D perhaps TRBD2 (6 bases). The V and J ends lost 2 bases and 8 bases respectively, with 16 bases between them. The CDR3 covers 15 residues. Per germline, CDR1 MRHNA and CDR2 SNTAGT. CDR3 bases: TGTGCCAGCAGTGACAGGGGACTCCGTGGGGATGAGCAGTTCTTC. This translates into CASSDRGLRGDEQFF.

This chain links TRBV29-1 with TRBJ2-3, with 9 nucleotides matching TRBD2. CDR1 SQVTM and CDR2 ANQGSEA come from the germline V gene. CDR3 length equals 17 residues. The V and J ends lost 1 base and 1 base, in that order; junction bases with no gene match: 9. This chain's CDR3 is CSVEVRRRLAGTDTQYF. The CDR3 nucleotides are TGCAGCGTTGAAGTGAGGAGGCGACTAGCGGGCACAGATACGCAGTATTTT.

This clonotype was counted only a few times. The chain uses TRBV27 and TRBJ2-5; 7 bases align to TRBD1. Germline CDR1 and CDR2: MNHEY and SMNVEV (reference sequence). V was clipped by 6 bases and J by 1 base; unmatched bases: 14. The CDR3 is made up of 17 amino acids. The CDR3 DNA is TGTGCCAGCAGACCTACCCTGACAGGGCCTCTCCAAGAGACCCAGTACTTC. It codes for CASRPTLTGPLQETQYF.

V usage is TRBV5-1 and J usage is TRBJ1-2, with D tentatively TRBD1 (5 bases). CDR3 length: 12 amino acids. The V end lost 4 bases, the J end lost 7 bases, and 11 bases lay between the germline ends. The V gene's germline CDR1 is SGHRS and CDR2 YFSETQ. As DNA, the CDR3 is TGCGCCAGCAGCGATTCAGGGAGTGGCTACACCTTC. Amino acid sequence: CASSDSGSGYTF.

This chain joins TRBV25-1 and TRBJ2-1; 10 nucleotides match TRBD2. The CDR3 is 15 amino acids. Germline V gives CDR1 MGHDK, CDR2 SYGVNS. The V gene end was trimmed by 2 bases and the J gene end by 5 bases; junction bases not matched to a gene: 3. CDR3 in amino acids: CASSELSGGDNEQFF. As DNA, the CDR3 is TGTGCCAGCAGTGAACTAAGCGGGGGGGACAATGAGCAGTTCTTC.

V gene TRBV5-1 combines with J gene TRBJ2-2, with D unclear. Germline V gene lookup returns CDR1 SGHRS and CDR2 YFSETQ. CDR3 length: 14 residues. Trimming shortened V by 0 bases and J by 5 bases, and 8 bases separated the two germline ends. The CDR3 loop reads CASSLAPPTGELFF. The CDR3 nucleotides read TGCGCCAGCAGCTTGGCCCCCCCTACCGGGGAGCTGTTTTTT. The full variable domain, rest sourced from reference TRBV5-1 and TRBJ2-2, is KAGVTQTPRYLIKTRGQQVTLSCSPISGHRSVSWYQQTPGQGLQFLFEYFSETQRNKGNFPGRFSGRQFSNSRSEMNVSTLELGDSALYLCASSLAPPTGELFFGEGSRLTVL.

This clonotype appeared a few times. V usage is TRBV2 and J usage is TRBJ1-1, with D tentatively TRBD1 (5 bases). The CDR3 contains 11 residues. Germline V gene lookup returns CDR1 SNHLY and CDR2 FYNNEI. V shed 9 bases and J shed 11 bases, with 16 bases lying between them. CDR3 sequence reads: CARATGTQAFF. The CDR3 coding sequence is TGTGCCAGAGCAACAGGAACCCAGGCTTTCTTT.

The table lists this clonotype with many counts. V gene TRBV4-3 combines with J gene TRBJ2-2; D possibly corresponds to TRBD2 (6 bases). Between the trimmed V and J ends, which lost 3 bases and 4 bases, there was a span of 9 bases. This CDR3 contains 14 residues. Per the germline V gene, CDR1 is LGHNA and CDR2 is YSLEER. The CDR3 loop is CASSQEGFTGELFF. In DNA form, the CDR3 reads TGCGCCAGCAGCCAGGAGGGATTCACCGGGGAGCTGTTTTTT.

J is TRBJ2-2 and V is TRBV7-3, with TRBD2 identical over 8 bases. Trimming removed 5 bases from V and 1 base from J; junction bases left unmatched: 3. Per germline, CDR1 SGHTA and CDR2 FQGTGA. This CDR3 has 15 amino acids. CDR3 DNA: TGTGCCAGCAGCCTTAGCGGGAAGAACACCGGGGAGCTGTTTTTT. As protein: CASSLSGKNTGELFF.

A few counts support this clonotype. The chain recombines TRBV12-3 or TRBV12-4 with TRBJ1-3; D gene ambiguous. The CDR3 is 13 residues long. Trimming took off 8 bases at V and 0 bases at J, with 8 bases between the two ends. CDR3 DNA sequence: TGTGCCAGCGAGGCCACCTCTGGAAACACCATATATTTT. The encoded protein is CASEATSGNTIYF.

This sequence joins TRBV2 and TRBJ2-1; D is possibly TRBD2 (5 bases). V lost 10 bases and J 9 bases, leaving 13 bases between the germline ends. Germline-derived CDR1 and CDR2 are SNHLY and FYNNEI. This CDR3 comprises 11 residues. CDR3 residues: CAIVTAAEQFF. The CDR3 DNA sequence: TGTGCCATTGTCACAGCGGCTGAGCAGTTCTTC.

The chain uses TRBV5-1 and TRBJ1-4; 11 nucleotides agree with TRBD1. The CDR3 contains 16 residues. The V gene's germline CDR1 is SGHRS and CDR2 YFSETQ. J lost 2 bases, V lost 4 bases, and 4 bases had no gene match. CDR3 sequence reads: CASSKDRGHTNEKLFF. CDR3 sequence (DNA): TGCGCCAGCAGCAAGGACAGGGGGCATACTAATGAAAAACTGTTTTTT.

V usage is TRBV9 and J usage is TRBJ2-4, with 14 bases that match TRBD2. V was pared by 4 bases and J by 12 bases, with 6 bases of the junction left unmatched. The CDR3 spans 14 residues. CDR1 SGDLS and CDR2 YYNGEE come from the germline V gene. For the CDR3, the DNA is TGTGCCAGCAGCCCAGGGACTAGCGGGAGTACTCAGTACTTC. It encodes CASSPGTSGSTQYF.

This clonotype has just a few counts. This chain joins TRBV5-1 and TRBJ2-7; 11 nucleotides match TRBD2. With V trimmed by 2 bases and J by 0 bases, 4 bases remained unmatched. The CDR3 is 16 residues long. In germline, CDR1 is SGHRS, CDR2 YFSETQ. The CDR3 DNA reads TGCGCCAGCAGCTTCTCGCTAGCGGGGGGCTCCTACGAGCAGTACTTC. The encoded protein is CASSFSLAGGSYEQYF.

This clonotype showed up many times. At one end the junction does not follow the germline gene, possibly because of a read error. The chain recombines TRBV7-3 with TRBJ2-2; unclear D gene. The CDR3 length is 17 residues. From germline, CDR1 is SGHTA and CDR2 FQGTGA. CDR3 amino acids: CASSLAPNRAKTGELFF. The DNA of the CDR3 is TGTGCCAGCAGCTTAGCACCGAACCGTGCGAAAACCGGGGAGCTGTTTTTT.

This clonotype came up a few times. This rearrangement joins TRBV2 to TRBJ2-2, with 14 bases lining up with TRBD2. Germline CDR1 SNHLY, CDR2 FYNNEI. Trimming took 6 bases from V and 3 from J; bases not matched to a gene: 0. This CDR3 is built from 15 residues. The CDR3 nucleotides read TGTGCCAGCAGGGGACTAGCGGGAGACACCGGGGAGCTGTTTTTT. It specifies CASRGLAGDTGELFF.

The chain uses TRBV11-2 and TRBJ2-2; D is ambiguous. Trimming pared 1 base from V and 7 bases from J, leaving 10 bases between. The length of the CDR3 is 14 residues. Looked up from germline, CDR1 is SGHAT and CDR2 is FQNNGV. CDR3 coding DNA: TGTGCCAGCAGCTTAGTAGGAGCTAACGGGGAGCTGTTTTTT. Amino acid sequence: CASSLVGANGELFF.

The chain uses TRBV5-5 and TRBJ2-6; 7 bases align to TRBD1. There are 15 residues in the CDR3. Losses at the gene ends were 4 bases for V and 2 bases for J; bases not matched to a gene: 3. CDR1 and CDR2 from the germline V gene are SGHKS and YYEKEE (reference sequence). The CDR3 is CASSQTGAGANVLTF. CDR3 nucleotide sequence: TGTGCCAGCAGCCAAACAGGGGCTGGGGCCAACGTCCTGACTTTC.

This clonotype was picked up a small number of times. The rearrangement uses TRBV27 and TRBJ2-2, with 8 positions matching TRBD1. The CDR3 totals 17 residues. Germline V lookup: CDR1 MNHEY, CDR2 SMNVEV (reference sequence). The V and J ends lost 6 bases and 0 bases, in that order; junction bases with no gene match: 9. DNA of the CDR3: TGTGCCAGCAGCACAGACAGGGGCCCGACGAACACCGGGGAGCTGTTTTTT. Protein sequence: CASSTDRGPTNTGELFF.

This clonotype appeared a few times. This chain joins TRBV4-2 and TRBJ2-1; no clear D gene. The CDR3 runs to 15 residues. CDR1 LGHNA and CDR2 YNFKEQ come from the germline V gene. Trimming cost V 4 bases and J 2 bases, with 12 bases left between them. The CDR3 spells CASSPGHPPYNEQFF. CDR3 DNA sequence: TGTGCCAGCAGCCCCGGTCATCCCCCCTACAATGAGCAGTTCTTC.